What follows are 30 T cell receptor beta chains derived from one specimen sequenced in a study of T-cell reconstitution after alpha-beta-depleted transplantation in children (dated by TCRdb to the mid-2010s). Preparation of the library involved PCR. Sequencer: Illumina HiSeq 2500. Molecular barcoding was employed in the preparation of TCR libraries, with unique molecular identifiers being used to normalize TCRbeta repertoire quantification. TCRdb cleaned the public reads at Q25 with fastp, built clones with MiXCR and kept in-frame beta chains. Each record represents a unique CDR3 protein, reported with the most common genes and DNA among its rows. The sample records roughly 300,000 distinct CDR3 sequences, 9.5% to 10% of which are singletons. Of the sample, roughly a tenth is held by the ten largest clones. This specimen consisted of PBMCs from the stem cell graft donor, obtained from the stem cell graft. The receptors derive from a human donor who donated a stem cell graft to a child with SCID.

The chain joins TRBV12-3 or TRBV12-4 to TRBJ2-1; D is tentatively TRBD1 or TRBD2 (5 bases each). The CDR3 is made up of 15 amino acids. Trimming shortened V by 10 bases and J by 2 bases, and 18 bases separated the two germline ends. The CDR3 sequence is CATLLMGDPYNEQFF. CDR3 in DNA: TGTGCCACCCTCCTAATGGGGGACCCCTACAATGAGCAGTTCTTC.

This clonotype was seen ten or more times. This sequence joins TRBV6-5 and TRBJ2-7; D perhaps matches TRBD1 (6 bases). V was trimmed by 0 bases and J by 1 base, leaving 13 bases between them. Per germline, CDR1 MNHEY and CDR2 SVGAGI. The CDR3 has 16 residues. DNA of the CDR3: TGTGCCAGCAGTTACTCGGGGGCCGGGAATTCCTACGAGCAGTACTTC. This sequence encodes CASSYSGAGNSYEQYF.

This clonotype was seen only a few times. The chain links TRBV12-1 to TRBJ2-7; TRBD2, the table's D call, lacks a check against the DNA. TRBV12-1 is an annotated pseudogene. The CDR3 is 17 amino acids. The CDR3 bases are TGTGCCAGCAGCCGGCGGACTAGCGGGGCAAGCTCCTACGAGCAGTACTTC. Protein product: CASSRRTSGASSYEQYF.

The CDR3: CSARDFTYEQYF. The CDR3 DNA follows: TGCAGTGCTAGAGATTTCACCTACGAGCAGTACTTC. This sequence joins TRBV20-1 and TRBJ2-7; D gene ambiguous. The germline V and J ends were trimmed by 0 bases and 2 bases, with 5 bases remaining between them. The germline gives CDR1 DFQATT, CDR2 SNEGSKA (reference sequence). This CDR3 has 12 amino acids.

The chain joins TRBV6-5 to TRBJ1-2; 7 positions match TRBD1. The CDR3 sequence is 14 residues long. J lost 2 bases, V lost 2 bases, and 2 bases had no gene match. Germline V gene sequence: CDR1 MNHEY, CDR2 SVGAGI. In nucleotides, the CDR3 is TGTGCCAGCAGTTACCAACAGGGGAACTATGGCTACACCTTC. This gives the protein CASSYQQGNYGYTF.

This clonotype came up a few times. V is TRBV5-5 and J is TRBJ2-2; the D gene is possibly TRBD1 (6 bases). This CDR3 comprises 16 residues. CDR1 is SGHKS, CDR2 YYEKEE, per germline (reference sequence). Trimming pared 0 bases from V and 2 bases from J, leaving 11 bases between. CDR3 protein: CASSLETGRNTGELFF. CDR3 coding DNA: TGTGCCAGCAGCTTGGAGACAGGACGAAACACCGGGGAGCTGTTTTTT.

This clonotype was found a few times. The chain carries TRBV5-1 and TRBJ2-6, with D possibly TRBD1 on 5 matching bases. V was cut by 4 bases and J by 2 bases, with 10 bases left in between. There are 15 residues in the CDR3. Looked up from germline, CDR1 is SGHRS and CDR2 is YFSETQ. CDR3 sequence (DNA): TGCGCCAGCAGCAAAACAGGAGCTGGGGCCAACGTCCTGACTTTC. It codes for CASSKTGAGANVLTF.

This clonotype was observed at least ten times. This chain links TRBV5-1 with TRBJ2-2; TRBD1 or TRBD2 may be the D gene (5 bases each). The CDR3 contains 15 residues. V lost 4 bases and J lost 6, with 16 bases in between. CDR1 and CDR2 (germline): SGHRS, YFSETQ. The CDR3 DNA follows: TGCGCCAGCAGCCCTTCGCCAGGGACCCCCGGGGAGCTGTTTTTT. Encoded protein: CASSPSPGTPGELFF.

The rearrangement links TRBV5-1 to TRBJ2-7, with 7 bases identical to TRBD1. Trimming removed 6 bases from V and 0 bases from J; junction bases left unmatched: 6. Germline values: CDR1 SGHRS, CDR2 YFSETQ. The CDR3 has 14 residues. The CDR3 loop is CASKGQASSYEQYF. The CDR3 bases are TGCGCCAGCAAAGGACAGGCGAGCTCCTACGAGCAGTACTTC.

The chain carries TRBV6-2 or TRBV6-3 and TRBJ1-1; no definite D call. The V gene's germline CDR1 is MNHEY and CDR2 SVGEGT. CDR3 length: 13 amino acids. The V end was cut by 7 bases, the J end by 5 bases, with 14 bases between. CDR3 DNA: TGTGCCAGCACCACCCGGGGAGTTACTGAAGCTTTCTTT. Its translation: CASTTRGVTEAFF.

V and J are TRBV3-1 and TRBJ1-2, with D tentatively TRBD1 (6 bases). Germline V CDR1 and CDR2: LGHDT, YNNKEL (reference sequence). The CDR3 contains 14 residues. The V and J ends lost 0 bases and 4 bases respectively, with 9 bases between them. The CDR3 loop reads CASSQEAGAYGYTF. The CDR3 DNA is TGTGCCAGCAGCCAAGAGGCAGGGGCCTATGGCTACACCTTC. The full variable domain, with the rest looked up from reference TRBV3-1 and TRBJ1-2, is DTAVSQTPKYLVTQMGNDKSIKCEQNLGHDTMYWYKQDSKKFLKIMFSYNNKELIINETVPNRFSPKSPDKAHLNLHINSLELGDSAVYFCASSQEAGAYGYTFGSGTRLTVV.

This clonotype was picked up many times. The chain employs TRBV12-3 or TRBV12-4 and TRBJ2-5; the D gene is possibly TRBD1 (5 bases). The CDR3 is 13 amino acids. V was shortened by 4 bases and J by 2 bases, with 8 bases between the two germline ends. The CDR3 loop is CASSSGSQETQYF. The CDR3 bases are TGTGCCAGCAGTTCAGGGTCGCAAGAGACCCAGTACTTC.

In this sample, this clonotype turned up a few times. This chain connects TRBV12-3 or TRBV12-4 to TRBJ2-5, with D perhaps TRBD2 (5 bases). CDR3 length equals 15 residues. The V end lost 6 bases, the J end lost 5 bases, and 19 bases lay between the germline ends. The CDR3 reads CASSFSGGGRETQYF. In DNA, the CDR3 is TGTGCCAGCAGCTTTTCAGGAGGCGGAAGGGAGACCCAGTACTTC.

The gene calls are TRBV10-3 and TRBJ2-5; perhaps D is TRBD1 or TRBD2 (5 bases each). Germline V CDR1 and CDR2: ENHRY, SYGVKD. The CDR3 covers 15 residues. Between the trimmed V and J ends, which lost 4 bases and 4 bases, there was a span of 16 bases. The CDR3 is CAISGGGRARETQYF. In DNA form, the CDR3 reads TGTGCCATCAGTGGTGGGGGTAGAGCGCGAGAGACCCAGTACTTC.

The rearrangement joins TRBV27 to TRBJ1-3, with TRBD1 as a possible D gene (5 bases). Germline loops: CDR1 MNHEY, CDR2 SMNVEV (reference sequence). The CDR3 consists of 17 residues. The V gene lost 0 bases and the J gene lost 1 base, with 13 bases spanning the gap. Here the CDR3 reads CASSLSNRGWSGNTIYF. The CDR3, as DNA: TGTGCCAGCAGTTTATCGAATAGGGGTTGGTCTGGAAACACCATATATTTT.

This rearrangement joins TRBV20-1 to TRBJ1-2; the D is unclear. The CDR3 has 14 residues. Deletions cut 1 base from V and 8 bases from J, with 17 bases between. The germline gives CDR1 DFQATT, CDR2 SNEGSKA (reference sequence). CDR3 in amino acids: CSARVLGSGLGYTF. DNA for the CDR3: TGCAGTGCTAGAGTCCTGGGGAGCGGACTGGGCTACACCTTC.

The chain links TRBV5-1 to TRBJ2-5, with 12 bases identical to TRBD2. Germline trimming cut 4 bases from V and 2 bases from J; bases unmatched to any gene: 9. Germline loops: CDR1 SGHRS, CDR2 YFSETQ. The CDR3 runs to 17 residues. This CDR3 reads CASSPALTSGGQETQYF. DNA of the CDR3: TGCGCCAGCAGCCCAGCATTGACTAGCGGGGGTCAAGAGACCCAGTACTTC.

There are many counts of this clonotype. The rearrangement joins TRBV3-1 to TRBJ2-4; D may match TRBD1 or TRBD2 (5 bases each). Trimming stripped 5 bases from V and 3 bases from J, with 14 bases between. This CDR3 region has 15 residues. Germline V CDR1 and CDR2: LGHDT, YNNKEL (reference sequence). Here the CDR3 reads CASSWVGDGKNIQYF. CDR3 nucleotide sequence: TGTGCCAGCAGCTGGGTGGGGGACGGCAAAAACATTCAGTACTTC. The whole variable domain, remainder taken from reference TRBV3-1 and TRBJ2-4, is DTAVSQTPKYLVTQMGNDKSIKCEQNLGHDTMYWYKQDSKKFLKIMFSYNNKELIINETVPNRFSPKSPDKAHLNLHINSLELGDSAVYFCASSWVGDGKNIQYFGAGTRLSVL.

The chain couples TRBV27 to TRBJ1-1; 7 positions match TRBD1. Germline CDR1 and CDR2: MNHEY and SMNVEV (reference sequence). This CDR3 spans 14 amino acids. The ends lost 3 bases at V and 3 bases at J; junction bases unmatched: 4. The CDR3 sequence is CASSFRTGYTEAFF. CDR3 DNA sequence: TGTGCCAGCAGTTTCCGGACAGGATACACTGAAGCTTTCTTT.

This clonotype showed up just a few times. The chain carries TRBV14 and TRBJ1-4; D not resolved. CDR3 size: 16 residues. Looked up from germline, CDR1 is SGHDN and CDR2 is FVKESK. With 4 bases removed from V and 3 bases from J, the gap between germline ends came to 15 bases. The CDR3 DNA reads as TGTGCCAGCAGCCGAGCGGGTATCCTACCTAATGAAAAACTGTTTTTT. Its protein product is CASSRAGILPNEKLFF.

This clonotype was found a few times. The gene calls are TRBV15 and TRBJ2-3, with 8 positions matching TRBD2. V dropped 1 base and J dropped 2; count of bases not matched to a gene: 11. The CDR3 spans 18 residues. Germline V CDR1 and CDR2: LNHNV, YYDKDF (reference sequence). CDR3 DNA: TGTGCCACCAGCAGAGGAGGGGGGTCTAGCGGGTACACAGATACGCAGTATTTT. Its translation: CATSRGGGSSGYTDTQYF.

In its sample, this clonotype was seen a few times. CDR3 region: CSGLAGISYEQYF. The DNA for the CDR3 is TGCAGTGGACTCGCGGGTATCTCCTACGAGCAGTACTTC. This sequence joins TRBV20-1 and TRBJ2-7; TRBD2 might be the D (5 bases). Germline-derived CDR1 and CDR2 are DFQATT and SNEGSKA (reference sequence). V shed 7 bases and J shed 0 bases, with 13 bases lying between them. This CDR3 has 13 amino acids.

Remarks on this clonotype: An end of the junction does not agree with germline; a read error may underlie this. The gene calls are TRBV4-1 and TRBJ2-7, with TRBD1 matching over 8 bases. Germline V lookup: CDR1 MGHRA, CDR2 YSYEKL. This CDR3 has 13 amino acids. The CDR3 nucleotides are TGCTCCAGCAGCCTCGACAGGGGCTACGAGCAGTACTTC. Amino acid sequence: CSSSLDRGYEQYF.

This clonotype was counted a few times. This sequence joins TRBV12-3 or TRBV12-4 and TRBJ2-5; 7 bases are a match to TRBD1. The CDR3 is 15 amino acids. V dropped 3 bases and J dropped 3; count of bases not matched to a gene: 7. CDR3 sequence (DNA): TGTGCCAGCAGTTTTAAGGCAGGGGGTAAAGAGACCCAGTACTTC. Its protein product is CASSFKAGGKETQYF.

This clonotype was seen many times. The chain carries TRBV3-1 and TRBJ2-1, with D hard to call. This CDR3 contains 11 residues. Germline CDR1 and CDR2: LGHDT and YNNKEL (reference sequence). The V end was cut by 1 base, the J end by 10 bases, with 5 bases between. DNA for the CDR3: TGTGCCAGCAGCCAAGCGGCAGAGCAGTTCTTC. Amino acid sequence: CASSQAAEQFF.

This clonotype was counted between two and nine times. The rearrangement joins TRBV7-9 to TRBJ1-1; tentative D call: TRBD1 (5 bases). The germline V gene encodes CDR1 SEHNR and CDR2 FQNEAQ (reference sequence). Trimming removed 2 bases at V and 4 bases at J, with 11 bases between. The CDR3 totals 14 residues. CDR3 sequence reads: CASSLQGTATEAFF. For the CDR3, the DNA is TGTGCCAGCAGCTTACAGGGTACGGCCACTGAAGCTTTCTTT.

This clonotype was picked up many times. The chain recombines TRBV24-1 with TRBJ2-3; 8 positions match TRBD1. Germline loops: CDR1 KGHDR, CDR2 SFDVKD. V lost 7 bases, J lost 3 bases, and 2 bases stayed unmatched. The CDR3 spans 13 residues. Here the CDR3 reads CATSWTGTDTQYF. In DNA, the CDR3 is TGTGCCACCAGCTGGACAGGGACAGATACGCAGTATTTT.

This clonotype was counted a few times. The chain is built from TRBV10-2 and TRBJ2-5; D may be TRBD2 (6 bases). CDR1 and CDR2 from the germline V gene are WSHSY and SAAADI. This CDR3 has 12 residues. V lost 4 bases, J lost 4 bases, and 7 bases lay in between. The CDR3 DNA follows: TGCGCCAGCAGTGGACTAGGAGAGACCCAGTACTTC. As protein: CASSGLGETQYF.

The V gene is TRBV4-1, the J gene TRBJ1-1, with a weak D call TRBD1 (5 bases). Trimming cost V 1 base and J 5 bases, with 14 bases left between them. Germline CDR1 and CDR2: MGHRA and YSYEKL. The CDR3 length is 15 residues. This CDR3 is CASSQGGGVETEAFF. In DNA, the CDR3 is TGCGCCAGCAGCCAAGGGGGCGGGGTGGAGACTGAAGCTTTCTTT.

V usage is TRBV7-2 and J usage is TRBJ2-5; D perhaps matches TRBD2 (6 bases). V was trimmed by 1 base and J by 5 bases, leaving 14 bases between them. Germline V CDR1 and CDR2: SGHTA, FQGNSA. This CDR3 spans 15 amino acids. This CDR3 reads CASSLGRGRRETQYF. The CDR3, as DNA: TGTGCCAGCAGCTTAGGGCGGGGCCGACGGGAGACCCAGTACTTC.